This entry lists 6 T cell receptor beta chains sequenced from one sample in a study of patients and donors after allogeneic stem cell transplantation. TCRdb reprocessed the RT-PCR reads via MiXCR and lists one record per CDR3 protein. Of approximately 410,000 distinct CDR3 sequences in the sample, approximately 16% were seen once. Material: blood, either unsorted or a sorted T cell fraction (not recorded which). Source of these receptors: a human donor who was either an allogeneic HSCT recipient or a stem cell or donor lymphocyte infusion donor (not recorded which). It is not recorded whose cells these are; they may come from a transplant donor.

CDR3 amino acids: CASSSTLGGSNQPQHF. CDR3 in DNA: TGTGCCAGCAGCTCCACGCTAGGGGGTAGCAATCAGCCCCAGCATTTT. V is TRBV7-2 and J is TRBJ1-5, with a tentative D call TRBD1 (6 bases). The CDR3 spans 16 residues. Germline-derived CDR1 and CDR2 are SGHTA and FQGNSA. Between the trimmed V and J ends, which lost 4 bases and 0 bases, there was a span of 13 bases.

This clonotype was detected many times. The J gene is TRBJ2-4, the V gene TRBV12-3 or TRBV12-4; 8 bases fit TRBD1. The ends lost 1 base at V and 7 bases at J; junction bases unmatched: 0. The length of the CDR3 is 13 residues. CDR3 nucleotides: TGTGCCAGCAGTTTAGGGACAGGGAACATTCAGTACTTC. Its protein product is CASSLGTGNIQYF.

This chain joins TRBV30 and TRBJ1-1, with TRBD1 matching over 8 bases. The germline V gene has CDR1 GTSNPN and CDR2 SVGIG (reference sequence). Losses at the gene ends were 5 bases for V and 1 base for J; bases not matched to a gene: 0. The length of the CDR3 is 12 residues. CDR3 DNA: TGTGCCTGGGGACAGGGGAACACTGAAGCTTTCTTT. Translating it yields CAWGQGNTEAFF. The whole variable domain, remainder taken from reference TRBV30 and TRBJ1-1, is SQTIHQWPATLVQPVGSPLSLECTVEGTSNPNLYWYRQAAGRGLQLLFYSVGIGQISSEVPQNLSASRPQDRQFILSSKKLLLSDSGFYLCAWGQGNTEAFFGQGTRLTVV.

This clonotype was counted a single time. J is TRBJ1-1 and V is TRBV18, with D perhaps matching TRBD1 (5 bases). This CDR3 spans 13 amino acids. Trimming took off 6 bases at V and 3 bases at J, with 11 bases between the two ends. Germline CDR1 KGHSH, CDR2 LQKENI. CDR3 protein: CASSPGRDTEAFF. As DNA, the CDR3 is TGTGCCAGCTCCCCGGGACGGGACACTGAAGCTTTCTTT.

V gene TRBV3-1 combines with J gene TRBJ2-5; 8 bases fit TRBD1. The V and J ends lost 4 bases and 3 bases, in that order; junction bases with no gene match: 7. The V gene's germline CDR1 is LGHDT and CDR2 YNNKEL (reference sequence). The CDR3 covers 15 residues. The CDR3 loop is CASSPDPGQEETQYF. DNA for the CDR3: TGTGCCAGCAGCCCGGATCCGGGACAGGAAGAGACCCAGTACTTC.

This clonotype was observed at least ten times. The V and J genes are TRBV15 and TRBJ1-1; 7 bases are shared with TRBD1. The CDR3 extends over 12 amino acids. Trimming at V came to 3 bases and at J to 7 bases, leaving 2 bases not matched to a gene. Germline lookup yields CDR1 LNHNV and CDR2 YYDKDF (reference sequence). The CDR3 nucleotides read TGTGCCACCAGCAGTGGGACAGATGAAGCTTTCTTT. Its protein is CATSSGTDEAFF.